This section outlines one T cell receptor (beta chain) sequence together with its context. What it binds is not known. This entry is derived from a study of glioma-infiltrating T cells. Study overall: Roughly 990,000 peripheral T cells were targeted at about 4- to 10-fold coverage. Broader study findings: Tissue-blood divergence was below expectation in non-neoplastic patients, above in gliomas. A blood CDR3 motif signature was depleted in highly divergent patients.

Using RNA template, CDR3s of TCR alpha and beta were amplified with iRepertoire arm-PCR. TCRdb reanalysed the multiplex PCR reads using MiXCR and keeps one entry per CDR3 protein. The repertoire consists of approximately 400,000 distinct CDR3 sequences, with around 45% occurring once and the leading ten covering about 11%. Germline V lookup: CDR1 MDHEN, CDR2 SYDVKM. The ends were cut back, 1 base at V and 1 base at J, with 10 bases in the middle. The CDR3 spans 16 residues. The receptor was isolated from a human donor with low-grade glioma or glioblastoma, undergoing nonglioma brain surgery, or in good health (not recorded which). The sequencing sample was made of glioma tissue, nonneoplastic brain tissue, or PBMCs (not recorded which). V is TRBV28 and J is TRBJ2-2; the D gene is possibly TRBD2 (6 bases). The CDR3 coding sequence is TGTGCCAGCAGTTTATATGACGGGGGGAACACCGGGGAGCTGTTTTTT. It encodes CASSLYDGGNTGELFF.